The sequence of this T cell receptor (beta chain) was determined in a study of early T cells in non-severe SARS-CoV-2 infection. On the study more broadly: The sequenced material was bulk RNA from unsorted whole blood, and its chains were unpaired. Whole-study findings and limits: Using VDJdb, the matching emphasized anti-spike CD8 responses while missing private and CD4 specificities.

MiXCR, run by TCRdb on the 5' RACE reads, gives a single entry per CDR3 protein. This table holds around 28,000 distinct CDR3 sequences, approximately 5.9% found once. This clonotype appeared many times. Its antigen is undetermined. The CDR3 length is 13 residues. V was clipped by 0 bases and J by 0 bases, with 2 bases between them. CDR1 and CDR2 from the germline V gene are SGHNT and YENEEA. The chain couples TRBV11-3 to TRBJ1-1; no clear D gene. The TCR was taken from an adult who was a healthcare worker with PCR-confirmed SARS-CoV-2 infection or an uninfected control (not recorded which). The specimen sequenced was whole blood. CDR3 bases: TGTGCCAGCAGCTTAGAGGTGAACACTGAAGCTTTCTTT. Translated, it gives CASSLEVNTEAFF.